This T cell receptor (beta chain) was retrieved from a study of graft-versus-host responses after intestinal transplantation (dated by TCRdb to the early 2020s). About the full investigation: Recipients received multivisceral, liver-intestinal, or isolated intestinal transplants. All recipients received anti-thymocyte globulin induction followed by maintenance tacrolimus and steroids for roughly 3 years. After intestinal transplantation, graft-versus-host and host-versus-graft alloreactive T cell clones were followed in the graft, circulation and bone marrow using bulk TCR-beta CDR3 sequencing. To identify alloreactive clones, pre-transplant mixed lymphocyte reaction products were sequenced and then compared with unstimulated pre-transplant donor and recipient T cells. Of the roughly 23 intestinal transplant recipients enrolled in the cohort, one of whom was a retransplant, a few patients without pretransplant specimens were excluded. Donor T cell macrochimerism was defined as a peak of at least 4% donor T cells among recipient peripheral blood mononuclear cells. Rather than going through the commercial service, samples from three later patients were sequenced in-house on an Illumina MiSeq and processed with MiXCR. What the study reported, not specific to this receptor: Early after transplant, declines in HvG clones were associated with peak levels of circulating GvH clones. GvH clones were detected in recipient bone marrow, and some appeared earlier in ileal mucosa or blood, consistent with an intestinal mucosal origin. In patients with donor T cell macrochimerism, the allografts had high GvH to HvG T cell clonal ratios. The conclusions were limited by the relatively low number and heterogeneity of the intestinal transplant patients.

After transplant, bone marrow was aspirated from the posterior iliac crest or from another site chosen by the physician. Points on this clone: Its antigen is currently not known. The input lacks base qualities; no much larger clone sits a single base away.

Library creation used the immunoSEQ multiplex PCR assay. For most patients, genomic DNA was subjected to high-throughput TCR-beta CDR3 sequencing by Adaptive Biotechnologies. As for the authors' bioinformatics: TCR sequencing data were retrieved from Adaptive's ImmunoSEQ software for 15 to 20 patients, whereas three other patients were processed with MiXCR and VDJtools. CDR3 nucleotide sequences shared by donor and recipient were removed because the origin of these sequences could not be assigned. To be classed as alloreactive, a clone needed at least 2-fold expansion over unstimulated cells and a minimum CFSE-low frequency of 0.002% (template counts) or 0.001% (read counts). Clones detected in sequenced pre-transplant spleen, lymph node, or MLR CFSE-low populations of the donor or recipient were defined as mappable. Cumulative frequency of alloreactive clones was calculated as a percentage of all sequences weighted by copy number. Entries here come from immuneACCESS through TCRdb and include only in-frame sequences with V and J called. Some clones fail to appear in such tables; in the studies checked, an unresolved V gene covers under half of the shortfall, and the cause of the remainder is unknown. V and J calls and clone size follow that table, whereas D and trimming were derived from the DNA. The sample yields 17,000 or so clones; roughly 86% were counted once. The ten top clones hold around 50% of the sample.

The CDR3 runs 14 amino acids, cysteine and phenylalanine included. Just CDR3 DNA is preserved here, 42 bases in frame from base 1. From the germline V gene, CDR1 is LGHNA and CDR2 is YNFKEQ. V loses 0 bases at its end and J loses 7 bases; junction bases beyond the gene matches: 5. This receptor was taken from a human patient who received an intestinal transplant, so some T cells may come from the graft donor. The chain is made from TRBV4-2 and TRBJ2-5; 7 of the junction bases match TRBD2. Sequences were derived from bone marrow, sampled around 130 days after transplant. The nucleotide sequence is TGTGCCAGCAGCCAAGACAGCGGGGTTGGGACCCAGTACTTC. Its translation reads: CASSQDSGVGTQYF.